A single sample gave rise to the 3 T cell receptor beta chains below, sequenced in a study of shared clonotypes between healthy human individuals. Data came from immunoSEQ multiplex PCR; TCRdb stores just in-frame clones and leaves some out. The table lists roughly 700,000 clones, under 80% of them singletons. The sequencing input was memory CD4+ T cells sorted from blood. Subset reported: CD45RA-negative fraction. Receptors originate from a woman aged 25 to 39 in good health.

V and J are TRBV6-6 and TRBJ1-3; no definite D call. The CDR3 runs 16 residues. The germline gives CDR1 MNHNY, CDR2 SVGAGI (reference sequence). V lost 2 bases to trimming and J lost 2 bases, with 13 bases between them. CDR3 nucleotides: TGTGCCAGCAGTTACCGCAGTCCGACGGCTGGAAACACCATATATTTT. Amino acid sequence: CASSYRSPTAGNTIYF.

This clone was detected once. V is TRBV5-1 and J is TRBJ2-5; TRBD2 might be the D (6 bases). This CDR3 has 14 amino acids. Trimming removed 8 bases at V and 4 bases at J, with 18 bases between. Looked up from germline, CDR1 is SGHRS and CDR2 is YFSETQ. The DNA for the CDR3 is TGCGCCAGGGAGACTAGACTGGTGCGAGAGACCCAGTACTTC. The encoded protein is CARETRLVRETQYF.

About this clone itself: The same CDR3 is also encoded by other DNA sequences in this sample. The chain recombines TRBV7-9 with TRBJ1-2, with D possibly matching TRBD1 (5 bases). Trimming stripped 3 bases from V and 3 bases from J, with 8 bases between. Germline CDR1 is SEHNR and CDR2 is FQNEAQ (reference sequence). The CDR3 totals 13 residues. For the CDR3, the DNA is TGTGCCAGCAGCTTTCGGGGGGACTATGGCTACACCTTC. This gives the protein CASSFRGDYGYTF.